The 32 T cell receptor beta chains below come from one sample, sequenced in a study of control samples from healthy donors and cancer patients. Clones were read by immunoSEQ multiplex PCR, and TCRdb kept only the in-frame ones, dropping some. Of over 100,000 clones listed, about nine tenths were seen once; the top ten hold 5.5% to 7%. Sequencing was done on a sample of blood. These receptors originate from a man aged 18 to 29 in good health.

The V call is TRBV3-1 (or the pseudogene TRBV3-2), the J call TRBJ2-1; D perhaps matches TRBD1 (5 bases). There are 14 residues in the CDR3. Germline V gives CDR1 LGHDT, CDR2 YNNKEL (reference sequence). V was shortened by 1 base and J by 4 bases, with 8 bases between the two germline ends. The CDR3 DNA sequence: TGTGCCAGCAGCCAAGGACAGCCGTACAATGAGCAGTTCTTC. It specifies CASSQGQPYNEQFF.

The genes are TRBV10-3 and TRBJ2-7, with 7 bases identical to TRBD2. CDR1 and CDR2 (germline): ENHRY, SYGVKD. The V and J ends lost 10 bases and 0 bases, in that order; junction bases with no gene match: 12. The CDR3 spans 15 residues. The CDR3: CATKTTRGDSYEQYF. As DNA, the CDR3 is TGTGCCACCAAGACCACTCGGGGGGACTCCTACGAGCAGTACTTC.

The chain recombines TRBV5-6 with TRBJ2-7; D ambiguous. The V gene's germline CDR1 is SGHDT and CDR2 YYEEEE. Trimming took off 0 bases at V and 1 base at J, with 8 bases between the two ends. The CDR3 loop spans 14 amino acids. CDR3 amino acids: CASSLVLGSYEQYF. CDR3 sequence (DNA): TGTGCCAGCAGCTTGGTCCTGGGGTCCTACGAGCAGTACTTC.

This sequence joins TRBV12-5 and TRBJ2-3; D remains ambiguous. CDR1 is LGHNT, CDR2 FRNRAP, per germline. The CDR3 totals 13 residues. V lost 8 bases to trimming and J lost 0 bases, with 9 bases between them. CDR3 nucleotide sequence: TGTGCTAGTAGCCATACTAGCACAGATACGCAGTATTTT. Protein sequence: CASSHTSTDTQYF.

The V call is TRBV2, the J call TRBJ1-1; 7 bases are shared with TRBD1. The ends lost 6 bases at V and 6 bases at J; junction bases unmatched: 7. The CDR3 spans 13 residues. Germline V gene lookup returns CDR1 SNHLY and CDR2 FYNNEI. The CDR3 spells CASSRTGDPEAFF. The CDR3 DNA sequence: TGTGCCAGCAGCCGAACAGGGGACCCTGAAGCTTTCTTT.

The chain carries TRBV15 and TRBJ1-1, with D tentatively TRBD1 (6 bases). The CDR3 loop spans 16 amino acids. Germline CDR1 LNHNV, CDR2 YYDKDF (reference sequence). V lost 1 base and J lost 3, with 15 bases in between. This CDR3 is CATSRVLGAGDTEAFF. CDR3 DNA: TGTGCCACCAGCAGAGTTTTGGGGGCAGGGGACACTGAAGCTTTCTTT. The complete variable domain, with remaining parts taken from reference TRBV15 and TRBJ1-1, reads DAMVIQNPRYQVTQFGKPVTLSCSQTLNHNVMYWYQQKSSQAPKLLFHYYDKDFNNEADTPDNFQSRRPNTSFCFLDIRSPGLGDTAMYLCATSRVLGAGDTEAFFGQGTRLTVV.

The chain combines TRBV9 with TRBJ2-5; D may match TRBD1 or TRBD2 (5 bases each). Germline assignment: CDR1 SGDLS and CDR2 YYNGEE. The CDR3 has 16 amino acids. Between the trimmed V and J ends, which lost 0 bases and 9 bases, there was a span of 21 bases. This CDR3 reads CASSVGYRDPVEAQYF. The CDR3 nucleotides are TGTGCCAGCAGCGTAGGATACCGGGACCCCGTCGAGGCCCAGTACTTC.

This chain connects TRBV6-2 or TRBV6-3 to TRBJ2-5; TRBD2 matches at 8 bases. This CDR3 is built from 17 residues. With 3 bases clipped from V and 3 bases from J, the junction kept 12 bases outside the gene matches. Germline V CDR1 and CDR2: MNHEY, SVGEGT. The CDR3 nucleotides read TGTGCCAGCAGTTATCGACCGGGACTAGGCGTGGAAGAGACCCAGTACTTC. Translating gives CASSYRPGLGVEETQYF.

The V gene is TRBV11-3, the J gene TRBJ2-3; 10 positions match TRBD2. The CDR3 covers 14 residues. V lost 5 bases and J lost 3; bases outside the gene matches: 2. CDR1 is SGHNT, CDR2 YENEEA, per germline. Written as DNA, the CDR3 is TGTGCCAGCAGCCCACTAGCGGGGACAGATACGCAGTATTTT. This gives the protein CASSPLAGTDTQYF.

The chain carries TRBV14 and TRBJ1-4, with D uncertain. Trimming took off 4 bases at V and 3 bases at J, with 9 bases between the two ends. CDR3 length: 14 amino acids. Per germline, CDR1 SGHDN and CDR2 FVKESK. The CDR3 coding sequence is TGTGCCAGCAGCCTGGGTATGGCTAATGAAAAACTGTTTTTT. This encodes CASSLGMANEKLFF.

The rearrangement uses TRBV2 and TRBJ1-2; D is perhaps TRBD1 (5 bases). CDR3 length equals 14 residues. Trimming stripped 5 bases from V and 3 bases from J, with 13 bases between. Looked up from germline, CDR1 is SNHLY and CDR2 is FYNNEI. The CDR3 nucleotides are TGTGCCAGCAGTCGAACCGGGACGGACTATGGCTACACCTTC. Translated: CASSRTGTDYGYTF.

The genes are TRBV14 and TRBJ2-1; no firm D call. Per germline, CDR1 SGHDN and CDR2 FVKESK. Between the trimmed V and J ends, which lost 4 bases and 5 bases, there was a span of 6 bases. The CDR3 loop spans 12 amino acids. The CDR3 DNA is TGTGCCAGCAGCCCCGTGGACAATGAGCAGTTCTTC. It specifies CASSPVDNEQFF.

The chain employs TRBV6-2 or TRBV6-3 and TRBJ2-2, with a weak D call TRBD1 (7 bases). Germline V lookup: CDR1 MNHEY, CDR2 SVGEGT. V was pared by 2 bases and J by 4 bases, with 17 bases between. The CDR3 covers 17 residues. In DNA, the CDR3 is TGTGCCAGCAGTTACCGGAGGGGGCAGGGGCCCACCGGGGAGCTGTTTTTT. Translating it yields CASSYRRGQGPTGELFF.

V is TRBV9 and J is TRBJ1-1; D call uncertain. Trimming cost V 0 bases and J 3 bases, with 6 bases left between them. The CDR3 is 13 residues long. In germline, CDR1 is SGDLS, CDR2 YYNGEE. The DNA for the CDR3 is TGTGCCAGCAGCGTAGCCACCCACACTGAAGCTTTCTTT. Amino acid sequence: CASSVATHTEAFF. Full variable domain (outside the CDR3, taken from reference TRBV9 and TRBJ1-1): DSGVTQTPKHLITATGQRVTLRCSPRSGDLSVYWYQQSLDQGLQFLIQYYNGEERAKGNILERFSAQQFPDLHSELNLSSLELGDSALYFCASSVATHTEAFFGQGTRLTVV.

The J gene is TRBJ2-3, the V gene TRBV28; tentative D call: TRBD2 (5 bases). This CDR3 spans 13 amino acids. Germline lookup yields CDR1 MDHEN and CDR2 SYDVKM. With 3 bases removed from V and 12 bases from J, the gap between germline ends came to 16 bases. CDR3 bases: TGTGCCAGCAGTTTTGGAGCGGAGACTCTACAGTATTTT. Its translation is CASSFGAETLQYF.

The chain carries TRBV2 and TRBJ2-3, with D perhaps TRBD1 (6 bases). CDR1 and CDR2 (germline): SNHLY, FYNNEI. This CDR3 region has 16 residues. Trimming cost V 5 bases and J 4 bases, with 19 bases left between them. As DNA, the CDR3 is TGTGCCAGCAGTACACTTGGGGGCAGCTCACCAGATACGCAGTATTTT. As protein: CASSTLGGSSPDTQYF.

This chain links TRBV5-6 with TRBJ1-6, with 9 nucleotides matching TRBD1. The V and J ends lost 2 bases and 0 bases, in that order; junction bases with no gene match: 9. Germline CDR1 and CDR2: SGHDT and YYEEEE. This CDR3 has 19 amino acids. The CDR3 region is CASSFQPGTGSSYNSPLHF. Here the CDR3 DNA reads TGTGCCAGCAGCTTTCAGCCAGGGACAGGGAGCTCCTATAATTCACCCCTCCACTTT.

V usage is TRBV24-1 and J usage is TRBJ2-3; D is possibly TRBD2 (6 bases). Germline CDR1 is KGHDR and CDR2 is SFDVKD. V dropped 9 bases and J dropped 6 bases, with 15 bases sitting between them. CDR3 length: 13 amino acids. The CDR3 spells CATRGWGVDTQYF. The CDR3 bases are TGTGCCACCCGTGGTTGGGGGGTCGATACGCAGTATTTT.

The rearrangement uses TRBV19 and TRBJ1-4; D uncertain. Germline V CDR1 and CDR2: LNHDA, SQIVND (reference sequence). The CDR3 has 11 amino acids. Trimming took 10 bases from V and 8 from J, leaving 11 bases between them. The CDR3 region has the DNA TGTGCCACCGTCCTGGGGGAAAAACTGTTTTTT. Amino acid sequence: CATVLGEKLFF.

This chain links TRBV7-9 with TRBJ2-7; a weak D match, TRBD1 (6 bases). The CDR3 extends over 15 amino acids. Germline V CDR1 and CDR2: SEHNR, FQNEAQ (reference sequence). V lost 5 bases, J lost 2 bases, and 16 bases lay in between. The CDR3 spells CASSIRRDTTYEQYF. The CDR3 DNA is TGTGCCAGCAGCATTCGCCGGGACACCACCTACGAGCAGTACTTC. Combining the CDR3 with reference TRBV7-9 and TRBJ2-7 gives the whole variable domain DTGVSQNPRHKITKRGQNVTFRCDPISEHNRLYWYRQTLGQGPEFLTYFQNEAQLEKSRLLSDRFSAERPKGSFSTLEIQRTEQGDSAMYLCASSIRRDTTYEQYFGPGTRLTVT.

This rearrangement joins TRBV5-1 to TRBJ1-6; TRBD1 agrees at 9 bases. V dropped 0 bases and J dropped 10; count of bases not matched to a gene: 5. Germline loops: CDR1 SGHRS, CDR2 YFSETQ. The CDR3 is made up of 15 amino acids. The CDR3 nucleotides are TGCGCCAGCAGCTTGGCCGGGACAGGGAGGTCACCCCTCCACTTT. Translation gives CASSLAGTGRSPLHF.

The J gene is TRBJ1-5, the V gene TRBV19; D call uncertain. Germline V gives CDR1 LNHDA, CDR2 SQIVND (reference sequence). V gave up 7 bases and J gave up 1 base, with 11 bases separating them. This CDR3 is 14 amino acids long. The CDR3 region is CASNRYSSNQPQHF. For the CDR3, the DNA is TGTGCCAGTAACCGGTACAGCAGCAATCAGCCCCAGCATTTT.

The rearrangement joins TRBV2 to TRBJ1-5; no clear D gene. The V gene lost 3 bases and the J gene lost 0 bases, with 9 bases spanning the gap. Germline loops: CDR1 SNHLY, CDR2 FYNNEI. This CDR3 is built from 15 residues. The CDR3 DNA reads as TGTGCCAGCAGTGATTCGAGGGCTAGCAATCAGCCCCAGCATTTT. It codes for CASSDSRASNQPQHF.

V is TRBV12-3 or TRBV12-4 and J is TRBJ1-2, with D maybe TRBD1 (5 bases). V lost 7 bases and J 4 bases, leaving 13 bases between the germline ends. The CDR3 is made up of 13 amino acids. The CDR3 region has the DNA TGTGCCAGCACCCGGGACGGCCTCTATGGCTACACCTTC. It yields the protein CASTRDGLYGYTF.

This clone was observed a few times. The gene calls are TRBV19 and TRBJ2-2; D ambiguous. V was shortened by 9 bases and J by 9 bases, with 23 bases between the two germline ends. CDR3 size: 15 residues. Looked up from germline, CDR1 is LNHDA and CDR2 is SQIVND (reference sequence). The CDR3 DNA sequence: TGTGCCAGCCAGGCTGACCCCAATCGAATCAGGGAGCTGTTTTTT. Protein sequence: CASQADPNRIRELFF.

V and J are TRBV10-3 and TRBJ2-1; 9 bases agree with TRBD2. After removal of 6 bases from V and 7 bases from J, the junction contained 10 bases not matched to a gene. Germline-derived CDR1 and CDR2 are ENHRY and SYGVKD. The CDR3 is 15 residues long. The CDR3 reads CAIRTGLAGVNEQFF. The CDR3 DNA reads TGTGCCATCAGGACGGGACTAGCCGGTGTAAATGAGCAGTTCTTC.

This chain joins TRBV18 and TRBJ1-1, with TRBD1 matching 7 bases. The CDR3 sequence is 15 residues long. Germline values: CDR1 KGHSH, CDR2 LQKENI. V lost 3 bases and J lost 6; bases outside the gene matches: 10. CDR3 protein: CASSPTHGQGAEAFF. CDR3 bases: TGTGCCAGCTCACCCACACACGGGCAGGGGGCTGAAGCTTTCTTT.

The J gene is TRBJ2-3, the V gene TRBV5-4; 11 positions agree with TRBD2. The V gene's germline CDR1 is SGHNT and CDR2 YYREEE (reference sequence). The CDR3 length is 18 residues. J lost 0 bases, V lost 3 bases, and 9 bases had no gene match. The CDR3 coding sequence is TGTGCCAGCAGCTCAGGGACTAGCGGTTTGCCTAGCACAGATACGCAGTATTTT. This encodes CASSSGTSGLPSTDTQYF. Together with reference TRBV5-4 and TRBJ2-3, the CDR3 gives the full variable domain: ETGVTQSPTHLIKTRGQQVTLRCSSQSGHNTVSWYQQALGQGPQFIFQYYREEENGRGNFPPRFSGLQFPNYSSELNVNALELDDSALYLCASSSGTSGLPSTDTQYFGPGTRLTVL.

Written as DNA, the CDR3 is TGTGCCAGCAGCTTACTCGGACAGGGGTTTACTGAAGCTTTCTTT. As protein: CASSLLGQGFTEAFF. J is TRBJ1-1 and V is TRBV7-9; 9 bases match TRBD1. This CDR3 spans 15 amino acids. The V gene's germline CDR1 is SEHNR and CDR2 FQNEAQ (reference sequence). With V trimmed by 2 bases and J by 5 bases, 6 bases remained unmatched. Based on the CDR3 plus reference TRBV7-9 and TRBJ1-1, the full variable domain is DTGVSQNPRHKITKRGQNVTFRCDPISEHNRLYWYRQTLGQGPEFLTYFQNEAQLEKSRLLSDRFSAERPKGSFSTLEIQRTEQGDSAMYLCASSLLGQGFTEAFFGQGTRLTVV.

This chain joins TRBV28 and TRBJ1-5; D is uncertain. V was cut by 1 base and J by 2 bases, with 9 bases left in between. CDR3 size: 15 residues. CDR1 MDHEN and CDR2 SYDVKM come from the germline V gene. CDR3 in amino acids: CASSLSTPRNQPQHF. CDR3 DNA: TGTGCCAGCAGTTTATCGACACCTCGCAATCAGCCCCAGCATTTT.

This clone was recorded once. The chain links TRBV28 to TRBJ2-7, with D maybe TRBD1 (5 bases). Trimming stripped 7 bases from V and 0 bases from J, with 10 bases between. The CDR3 extends over 13 amino acids. Germline loops: CDR1 MDHEN, CDR2 SYDVKM. CDR3 residues: CASILTGSYEQYF. The CDR3 DNA reads as TGTGCCAGCATCTTAACAGGCTCCTACGAGCAGTACTTC. Complete variable domain (other parts from reference TRBV28 and TRBJ2-7): DVKVTQSSRYLVKRTGEKVFLECVQDMDHENMFWYRQDPGLGLRLIYFSYDVKMKEKGDIPEGYSVSREKKERFSLILESASTNQTSMYLCASILTGSYEQYFGPGTRLTVT.

This chain's CDR3 is CAISEVGGLAKNIQYF. In nucleotides, the CDR3 is TGTGCCATCAGTGAAGTGGGAGGGCTAGCCAAAAACATTCAGTACTTC. V is TRBV10-3 and J is TRBJ2-4; 7 nucleotides align to TRBD2. The CDR3 has 16 residues. Trimming took 3 bases from V and 0 from J; bases not matched to a gene: 5. CDR1 and CDR2 (germline): ENHRY, SYGVKD.